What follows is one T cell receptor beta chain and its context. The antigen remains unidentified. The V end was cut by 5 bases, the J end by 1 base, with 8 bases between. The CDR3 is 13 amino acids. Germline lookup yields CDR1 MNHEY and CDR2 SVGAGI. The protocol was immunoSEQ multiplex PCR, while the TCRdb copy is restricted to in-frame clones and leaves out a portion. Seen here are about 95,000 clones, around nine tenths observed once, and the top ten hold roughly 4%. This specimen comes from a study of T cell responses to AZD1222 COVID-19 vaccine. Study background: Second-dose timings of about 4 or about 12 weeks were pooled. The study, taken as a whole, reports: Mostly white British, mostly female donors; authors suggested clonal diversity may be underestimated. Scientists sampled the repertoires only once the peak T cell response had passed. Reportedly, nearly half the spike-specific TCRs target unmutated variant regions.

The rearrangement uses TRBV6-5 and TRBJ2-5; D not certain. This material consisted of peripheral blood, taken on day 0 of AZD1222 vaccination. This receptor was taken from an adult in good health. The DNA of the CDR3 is TGTGCCAGCAGTCCGCTGACCCAAGAGACCCAGTACTTC. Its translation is CASSPLTQETQYF.